Here is one TCR beta chain with its context. The data are from a study of technical replicates of blood from a few donors. Generated by immunoSEQ multiplex PCR, the TCRdb table keeps only in-frame clones and is missing some. Of some 60,000 clones in the sample, 85% to 90% were seen once. The CDR3 has 14 amino acids. Germline V CDR1 and CDR2: LNHDA, SQIVND (reference sequence). With 6 bases clipped from V and 2 bases from J, the junction kept 5 bases outside the gene matches. This TCR was sampled from a human donor in good health. Some clones in this sample may be carry-over from other donors' samples. The rearrangement uses TRBV19 and TRBJ2-3; 7 bases are a match to TRBD1. The sample was PBMCs. This CDR3 is CASSRGSHTDTQYF. In DNA form, the CDR3 reads TGTGCCAGTAGCAGGGGGTCCCACACAGATACGCAGTATTTT.